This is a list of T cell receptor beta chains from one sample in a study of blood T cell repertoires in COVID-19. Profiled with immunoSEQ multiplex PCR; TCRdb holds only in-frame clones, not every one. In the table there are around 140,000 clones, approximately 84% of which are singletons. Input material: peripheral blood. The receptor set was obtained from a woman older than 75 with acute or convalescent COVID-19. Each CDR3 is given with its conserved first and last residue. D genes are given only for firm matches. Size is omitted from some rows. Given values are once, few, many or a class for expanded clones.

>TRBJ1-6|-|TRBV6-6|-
TGTGCCAGCAGTTACGGGGAGTCCTATAATTCACCCCTCCACTTT
CASSYGESYNSPLHF
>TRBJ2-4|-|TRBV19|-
TGTGCCAGCACGACCAAGGCCGGGGACAAAAACATTCAGTACTTC
CASTTKAGDKNIQYF
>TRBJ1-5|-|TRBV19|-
TGTGCCAGTAGGGGCGGGGGCAATCAGCCCCAGCATTTT
CASRGGGNQPQHF
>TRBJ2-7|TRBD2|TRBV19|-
TGTGCCAGTAGCCCGAGCGGGGGGGTGCCGTACGAGCAGTACTTC
CASSPSGGVPYEQYF
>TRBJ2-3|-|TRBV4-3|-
TGCGCCAGCAGCCAAGAGGGGGGACCTACCACAGATACGCAGTATTTT
CASSQEGGPTTDTQYF
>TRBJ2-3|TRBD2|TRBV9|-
TGTGCCAGCAGCTTCTCGATACTAGCGGGGGACGCAGATACGCAGTATTTT
CASSFSILAGDADTQYF
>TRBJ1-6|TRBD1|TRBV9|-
TGTGCCAGCAGCGTAGGGGACAGGGATAATTCACCCCTCCACTTT
CASSVGDRDNSPLHF
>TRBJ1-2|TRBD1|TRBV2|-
TGTGCCAGCAGTTGGGACAGGGGGCGCCAGGGCTACACCTTC
CASSWDRGRQGYTF
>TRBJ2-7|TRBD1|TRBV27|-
TGTGCCAGCAGAATCCCGGGACAGGGGTTCTACGAGCAGTACTTC
CASRIPGQGFYEQYF
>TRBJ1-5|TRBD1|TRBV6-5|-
TGTGCCAGCAGTTATGACAGGGAGGTTCAGCCCCAGCATTTT
CASSYDREVQPQHF
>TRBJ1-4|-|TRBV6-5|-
TGTGCCAGCAGTTACTCGGGAGGAAATGAAAAACTGTTTTTT
CASSYSGGNEKLFF
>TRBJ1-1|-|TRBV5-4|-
TGTGCCAGCAGCGGCGGGCGCGACACTGAAGCTTTCTTT
CASSGGRDTEAFF
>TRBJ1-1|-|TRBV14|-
TGTGCCAGCAGTCGGGATTTGAACACTGAAGCTTTCTTT
CASSRDLNTEAFF
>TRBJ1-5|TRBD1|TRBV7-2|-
TGTGCCAGCAGCCCGACAGGGGTAGGATATCAGCCCCAGCATTTT
CASSPTGVGYQPQHF
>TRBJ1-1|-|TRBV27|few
TGTGCCAGCCGGCCTTGGGGGGACACTGAAGCTTTCTTT
CASRPWGDTEAFF
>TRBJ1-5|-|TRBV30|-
TGTGCCTGGAGTCCGGGGGGCAGGCAGCCCCAGCATTTT
CAWSPGGRQPQHF
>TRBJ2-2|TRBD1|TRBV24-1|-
TGTGCCACCAGTGAACCCGGGACAGGGAGCGGGGAGCTGTTTTTT
CATSEPGTGSGELFF
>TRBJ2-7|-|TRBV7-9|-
TGTGCCAGCAGCGGCCCGGGACTTCCGACCTACGAGCAGTACTTC
CASSGPGLPTYEQYF
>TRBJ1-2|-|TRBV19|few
TGTGCCAGTAGTACTAACAGGGCGGTCACCTTC
CASSTNRAVTF
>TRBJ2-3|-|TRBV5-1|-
TGCGCCAGCAGCCCCTCACAGAGCACAGATACGCAGTATTTT
CASSPSQSTDTQYF
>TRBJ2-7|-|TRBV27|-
TGTGCCAGCAGTTTACGCAGGGATGGCTACGAGCAGTACTTC
CASSLRRDGYEQYF
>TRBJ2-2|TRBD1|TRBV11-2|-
TGTGCCAGCAAAAGAGACAGGGGGACCACCGGGGAGCTGTTTTTT
CASKRDRGTTGELFF
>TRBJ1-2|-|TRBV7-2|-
TGTGCCAGCAGCTTAGAAACAGTCAACTATGGCTACACCTTC
CASSLETVNYGYTF
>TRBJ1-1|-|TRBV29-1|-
TGCAGCGTTGGGGAGTCACCCGGGGGCACTGAAGCTTTCTTT
CSVGESPGGTEAFF
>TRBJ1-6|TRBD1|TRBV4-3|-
TGCGCCAGCAGCCAAAGCGGAGGGGGCGACTATAATTCACCCCTCCACTTT
CASSQSGGGDYNSPLHF
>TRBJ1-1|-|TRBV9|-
TGTGCCAGCAGCGTAGAGGAACGGGGAGAAGCCTTCTTT
CASSVEERGEAFF
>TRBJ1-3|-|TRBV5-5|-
TGTGCCAGCAGTTTTACTGGGAGCTCTGGAAACACCATATATTTT
CASSFTGSSGNTIYF
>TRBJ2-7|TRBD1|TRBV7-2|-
TGTGCCAGCAGCTTAGGCCCTATTGGACAGGGGGGTAAGCAGTACTTC
CASSLGPIGQGGKQYF